Below, one T cell receptor (beta chain) is given with its context. The antigen it recognizes is unknown. Per-base qualities were not stored, and no clone one base away is much larger. The sample belongs to a study of response to subunit inactivated influenza vaccine (dated by TCRdb to 2017 to 2018). For the wider study: To follow how T cells responded to a trivalent subunit inactivated influenza vaccine, the researchers relied on deep quantitative profiling of the T cell receptor repertoire.

The full study reports these points: It was suggested by the authors that each seasonal influenza vaccination may recruit only a limited number of new T cells.

The library was generated by RT-PCR. The instrument was an Illumina HiSeq 2500. TCRdb took the public reads, trimmed them with fastp at Q25, ran MiXCR for clone calling and kept in-frame beta chains. For every CDR3 protein sequence, its rows merge into one entry that carries the most common genes and DNA. The sample table contains hundreds of thousands of distinct CDR3 sequences; only one count was recorded for 12% of them. The ten largest clonotypes hold roughly 10% of the sample. The CDR3 has 16 amino acids, counting the end cysteine and phenylalanine. The kept DNA is CDR3 alone, 48 bases in frame from the first base. The V end gives up 7 bases and the J end 3 bases, leaving 9 bases in the junction not matched to a gene. CDR1 DFQATT and CDR2 SNEGSKA were looked up in the germline V gene (reference sequence).

Material: PBMCs from blood, obtained on the day of vaccination. Rearrangement joined TRBV20-1 to TRBJ2-3; 14 of the junction bases match TRBD2. The TCR originated in a man aged 45-65 years who received an inactivated influenza vaccine. Donor details come from another sample of the same person, matched by shared clones. The base sequence is TGCAGTGTTAGGACTAGCGGGAGGTATTCGACAGATACGCAGTATTTT. This yields the protein CSVRTSGRYSTDTQYF.